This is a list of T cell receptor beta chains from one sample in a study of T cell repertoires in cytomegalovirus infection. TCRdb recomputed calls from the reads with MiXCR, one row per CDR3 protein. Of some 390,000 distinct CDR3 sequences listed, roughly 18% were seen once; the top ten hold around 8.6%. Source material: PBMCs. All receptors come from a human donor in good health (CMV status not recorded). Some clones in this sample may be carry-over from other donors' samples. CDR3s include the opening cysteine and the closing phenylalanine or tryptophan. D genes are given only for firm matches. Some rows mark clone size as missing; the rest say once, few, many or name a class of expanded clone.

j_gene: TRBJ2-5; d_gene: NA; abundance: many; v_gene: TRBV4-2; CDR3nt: TGTGCCAGCAGCCAAGGGCTATACCAGTACTTC; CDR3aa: CASSQGLYQYF
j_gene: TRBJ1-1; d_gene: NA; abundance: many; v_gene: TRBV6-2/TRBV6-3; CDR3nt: TGTGCCAGCATCACGCGGGGGGGAAGAAACACTGAAGCTTTCTTT; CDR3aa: CASITRGGRNTEAFF
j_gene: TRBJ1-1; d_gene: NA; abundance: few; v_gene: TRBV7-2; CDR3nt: TGTGCCAGCAGCATCCGCCAAGGGGTATACACTGAAGCTTTCTTT; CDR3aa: CASSIRQGVYTEAFF
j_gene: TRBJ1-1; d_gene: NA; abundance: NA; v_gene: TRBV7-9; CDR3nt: TGTGCCAGCAGCTACATAAACCCTGAAGCTTTCTTT; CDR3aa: CASSYINPEAFF
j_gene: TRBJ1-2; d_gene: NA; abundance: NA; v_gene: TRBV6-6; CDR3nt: TGTGCCAGCAGTTACTCGATAGGCGCTTCGTGGACCTTC; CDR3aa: CASSYSIGASWTF
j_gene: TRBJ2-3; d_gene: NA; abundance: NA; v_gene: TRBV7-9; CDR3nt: TGTGCCAGCACCCCGTGGGAGATAGATACGCAGTATTTT; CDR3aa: CASTPWEIDTQYF
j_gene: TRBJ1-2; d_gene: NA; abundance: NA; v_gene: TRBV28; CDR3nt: TGTGCCAGCAGTGTCGTTGGCAGCCAAGCCTATGGCTACACCTTC; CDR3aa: CASSVVGSQAYGYTF
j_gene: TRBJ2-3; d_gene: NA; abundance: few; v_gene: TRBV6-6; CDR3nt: TGTGCCAGCAGGGGACTTCCCGGGAAAGAGGATACGCAGTATTTT; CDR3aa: CASRGLPGKEDTQYF
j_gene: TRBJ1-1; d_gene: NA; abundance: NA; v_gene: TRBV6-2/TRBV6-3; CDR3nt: TGTGCCAGCAGTTACTGGGCAGAGAACACTGAAGCTTTCTTT; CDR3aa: CASSYWAENTEAFF
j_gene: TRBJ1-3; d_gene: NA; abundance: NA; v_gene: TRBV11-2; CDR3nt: TGTGCCAGCAGCTTAGTCGCAGGGGTCGGAAACACCATATATTTT; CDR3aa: CASSLVAGVGNTIYF
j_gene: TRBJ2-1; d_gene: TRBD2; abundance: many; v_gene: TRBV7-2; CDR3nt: TGTGCCAGCAGCTTAGACGCTTTAGCGGGAAGGATCAATGAGCAGTTCTTC; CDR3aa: CASSLDALAGRINEQFF
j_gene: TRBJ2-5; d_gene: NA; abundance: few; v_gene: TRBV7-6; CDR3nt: TGTGCCAGCAGCTTGAGCTTTACCCAGTACTTC; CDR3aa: CASSLSFTQYF
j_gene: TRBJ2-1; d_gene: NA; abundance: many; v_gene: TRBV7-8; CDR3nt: TGTGCCAGCAGCTTACGTCGCCCACTACTAGGAACCTACAATGAGCAGTTCTTC; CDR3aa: CASSLRRPLLGTYNEQFF
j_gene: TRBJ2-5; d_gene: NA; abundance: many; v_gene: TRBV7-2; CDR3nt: TGTGCCAGCAGCTCCCGACAGGGAGGGAGAGAGGAGACCCAGTACTTC; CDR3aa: CASSSRQGGREETQYF
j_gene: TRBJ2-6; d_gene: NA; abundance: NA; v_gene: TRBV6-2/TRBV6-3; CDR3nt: TGTGCCAGCACCGCAAACCCCCTGTGGTCTGGGGCCAACGTCCTGACTTTC; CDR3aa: CASTANPLWSGANVLTF
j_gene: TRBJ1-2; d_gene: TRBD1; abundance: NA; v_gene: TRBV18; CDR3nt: TGTGCCAGCTCACCACTCAGCCGGGACAGGGAGTTTGGAGGCTACACCTTC; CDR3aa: CASSPLSRDREFGGYTF
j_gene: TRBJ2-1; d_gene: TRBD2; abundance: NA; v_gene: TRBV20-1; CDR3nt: TGCAGTGCTCGAAGCACGGGGGGTGATGAGCAGTTCTTC; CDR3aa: CSARSTGGDEQFF
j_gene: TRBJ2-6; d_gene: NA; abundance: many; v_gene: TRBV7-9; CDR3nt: TGTGCCAGCAGCTTAACACAGGGTCCTGGGGCCAACGTCCTGACTTTC; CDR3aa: CASSLTQGPGANVLTF
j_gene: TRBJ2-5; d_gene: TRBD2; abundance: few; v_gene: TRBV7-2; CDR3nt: TGTGCCAGCAGCTTATGGAGCGGGGGCTTCCAAGAGACCCAGTACTTC; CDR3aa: CASSLWSGGFQETQYF
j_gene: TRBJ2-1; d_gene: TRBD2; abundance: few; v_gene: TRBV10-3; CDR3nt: TGTGCCATCAGTGAACCCATCGGACTAGCGGACTACAATGAGCAGTTCTTC; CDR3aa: CAISEPIGLADYNEQFF
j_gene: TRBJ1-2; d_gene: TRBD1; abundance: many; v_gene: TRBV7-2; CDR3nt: TGTGCCAGCAGCCCGGACAGGGTGGACGGCTACACCTTC; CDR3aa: CASSPDRVDGYTF
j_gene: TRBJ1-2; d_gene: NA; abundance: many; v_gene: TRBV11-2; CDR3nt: TGTGCCAGCAGCTTAGGCGCCTCCTATGGCTACACCTTC; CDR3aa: CASSLGASYGYTF
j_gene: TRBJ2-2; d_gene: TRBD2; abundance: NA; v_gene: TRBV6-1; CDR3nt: TGTGCCAGCTCCATTAGCGGGAGGGACACCGGGGAGCTGTTTTTT; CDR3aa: CASSISGRDTGELFF
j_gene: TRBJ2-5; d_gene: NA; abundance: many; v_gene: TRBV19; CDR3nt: TGTGCCAGTAGTATCGGGACACAGTACCAAGAGACCCAGTACTTC; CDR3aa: CASSIGTQYQETQYF
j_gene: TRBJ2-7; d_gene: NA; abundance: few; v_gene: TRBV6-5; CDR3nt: TGTGCCAGCAGTCGGGGCCCGGGGTCCTACGAGCAGTACTTC; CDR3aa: CASSRGPGSYEQYF
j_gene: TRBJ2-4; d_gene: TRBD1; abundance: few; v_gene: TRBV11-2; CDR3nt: TGTGCCAGCAGCCCGGGTAACAGGGGAAACATTCAGTACTTC; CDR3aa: CASSPGNRGNIQYF
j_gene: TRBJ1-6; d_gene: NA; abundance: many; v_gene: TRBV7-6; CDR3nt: TGTGCCAGCAGGGGGGCAGGGGAATCACCCCTCCACTTT; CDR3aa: CASRGAGESPLHF
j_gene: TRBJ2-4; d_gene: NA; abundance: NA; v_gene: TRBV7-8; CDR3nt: TGTGCCAGCTTGAGTAGGGGACTCAAAAACATTCAGTACTTC; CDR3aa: CASLSRGLKNIQYF
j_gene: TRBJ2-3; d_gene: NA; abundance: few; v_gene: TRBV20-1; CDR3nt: TGCAGTGCTAGCGGCGGGGCAGGGGATCAGTATTTT; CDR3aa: CSASGGAGDQYF
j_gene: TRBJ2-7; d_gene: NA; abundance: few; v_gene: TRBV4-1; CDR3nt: TGCGCCAGCAGCCAAGATAATACGGGGAGCTCCTACGAGCAGTACTTC; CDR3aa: CASSQDNTGSSYEQYF
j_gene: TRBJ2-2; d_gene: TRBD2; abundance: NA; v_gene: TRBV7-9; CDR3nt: TGTGCCAGCAGCGCCTCTAGCGGGGGCTACACCGGGGAGCTGTTTTTT; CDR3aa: CASSASSGGYTGELFF
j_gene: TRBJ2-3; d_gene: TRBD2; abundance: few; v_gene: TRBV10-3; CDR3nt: TGTGCCATCAGTGGGACTAGCAGCTCAACAGATACGCAGTATTTT; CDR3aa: CAISGTSSSTDTQYF
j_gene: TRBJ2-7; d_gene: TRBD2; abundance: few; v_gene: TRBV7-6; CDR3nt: TGTGCCAGCTCCTTGACTAGCTTAGGGTACGAGCAGTACTTC; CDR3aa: CASSLTSLGYEQYF
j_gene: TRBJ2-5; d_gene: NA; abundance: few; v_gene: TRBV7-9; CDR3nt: TGTGCCAGCAGCTTAGCGGTCCCACAAGAGACCCAGTACTTC; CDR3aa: CASSLAVPQETQYF
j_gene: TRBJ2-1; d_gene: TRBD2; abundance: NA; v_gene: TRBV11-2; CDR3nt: TGTGCCAGCAGCTCGTTAGCGGGGGCAGGATCAGCGCAGTTCTTC; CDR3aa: CASSSLAGAGSAQFF
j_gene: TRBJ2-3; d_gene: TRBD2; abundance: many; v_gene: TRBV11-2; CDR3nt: TGTGCCAGCAGTCACCACACTCCGGGACTAGCGGATTCGAGCACAGATACGCAGTATTTT; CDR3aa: CASSHHTPGLADSSTDTQYF
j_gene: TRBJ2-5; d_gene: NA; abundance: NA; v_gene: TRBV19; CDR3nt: TGTGCCAGTAGCACAGGGCCAGCAGCTGGAGAGACCCAGTACTTC; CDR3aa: CASSTGPAAGETQYF
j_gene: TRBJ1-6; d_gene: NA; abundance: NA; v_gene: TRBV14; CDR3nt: TGTGCCAGCAGCCAAGACCGGACGACATCACCCCTCCACTTT; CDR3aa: CASSQDRTTSPLHF
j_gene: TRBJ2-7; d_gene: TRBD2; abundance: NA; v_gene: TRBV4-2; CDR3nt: TGTGCCAGCAGCCAGTCAAGGACTAGCGGGAACTACGAGCAGTACTTC; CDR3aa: CASSQSRTSGNYEQYF
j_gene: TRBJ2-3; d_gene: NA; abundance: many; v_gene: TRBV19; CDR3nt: TGTGCCAGTAGTATTGGGCGGACAGATACGCAGTATTTT; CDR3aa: CASSIGRTDTQYF
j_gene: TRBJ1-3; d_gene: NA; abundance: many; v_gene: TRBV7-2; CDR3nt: TGTGCCAGCAGCCCACAGGGAAGGATCAACACCATATATTTT; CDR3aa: CASSPQGRINTIYF
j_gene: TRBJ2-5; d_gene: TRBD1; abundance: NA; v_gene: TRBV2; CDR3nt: TGTGCCAGCAGTGAGGACAGGGGGACCCAGTACTTC; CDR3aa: CASSEDRGTQYF
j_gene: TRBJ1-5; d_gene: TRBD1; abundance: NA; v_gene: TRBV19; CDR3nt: TGTGCCAGTAGTATAGACAGGGGGCAGCCCCAGCATTTT; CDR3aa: CASSIDRGQPQHF
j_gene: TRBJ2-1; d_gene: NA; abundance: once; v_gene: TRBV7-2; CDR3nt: TGTGCCAGCAGCTTAGCATTGGGGGCAAACGAGCAGTTCTTC; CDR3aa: CASSLALGANEQFF
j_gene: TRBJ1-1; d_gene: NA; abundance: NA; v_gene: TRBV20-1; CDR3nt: TGCAGTGCTTCCCAGCAGAACACTGAAGCTTTCTTT; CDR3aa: CSASQQNTEAFF
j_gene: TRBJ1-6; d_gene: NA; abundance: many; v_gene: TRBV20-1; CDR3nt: TGCAGTGCCCCGAGCGGGGGGAATTCACCCCTCCACTTT; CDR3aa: CSAPSGGNSPLHF
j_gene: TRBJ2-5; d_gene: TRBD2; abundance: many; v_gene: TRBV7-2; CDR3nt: TGTGCCAGCAGCTTAAGCGGGAGCGGAGAGACCCAGTACTTC; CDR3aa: CASSLSGSGETQYF
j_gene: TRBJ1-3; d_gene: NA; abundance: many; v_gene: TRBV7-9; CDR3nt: TGTGCCAGCAGCTGGGATAGCTCTGGAAACACCATATATTTT; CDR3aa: CASSWDSSGNTIYF